This TCR beta chain was observed in a study of molecular identifiers for immune sequencing clone quantification. Both previously described methods and listed TCR primers were employed to make bulk TCR libraries. A single record per CDR3 protein comes from TCRdb applying MiXCR to the PCR reads. The sample holds hundreds of thousands of distinct CDR3 sequences, roughly 27% seen once. This clonotype was seen ten or more times. Germline V CDR1 and CDR2: SGHRS, YFSETQ. This CDR3 is 16 amino acids long. With V trimmed by 4 bases and J by 0 bases, 4 bases remained unmatched. The chain couples TRBV5-1 to TRBJ1-4; 9 bases fit TRBD1. Sample: naive CD8+ T cells from blood, with Jurkat cell RNA spiked in. Subset meaning: FACS-sorted CD8+CD4-CCR7+CD45RA+ naive T cells. This receptor was identified in a human donor in good health. Some libraries in this study had Jurkat cell RNA spiked in. The chain's CDR3 is CASSTGQGATNEKLFF. The DNA of the CDR3 is TGCGCCAGCAGCACGGGACAGGGCGCAACTAATGAAAAACTGTTTTTT.